This paragraph reports one TCR beta chain. TCRdb's copy holds only in-frame clones and misses some; the assay was immunoSEQ multiplex PCR. The sample carries fewer than 25,000 clones, 85% to 90% recorded once. These data originate in a study of T cells in localized non-small cell lung cancer. The sample was peripheral blood, taken before any cancer treatment. The sequence was obtained from a male donor aged 60 or older with stage I lung adenocarcinoma.

In DNA, the CDR3 is TGTGCCAGCAGTGTGTCGAACACTGAAGCTTTCTTT. Translated, it gives CASSVSNTEAFF. V usage is TRBV2 and J usage is TRBJ1-1; D is undetermined. Germline loops: CDR1 SNHLY, CDR2 FYNNEI. The length of the CDR3 is 12 residues. Trimming cost V 4 bases and J 1 base, with 4 bases left between them.